Described below is a single TCR beta chain sequence and its context. Its antigen is not known. Clones were read by immunoSEQ multiplex PCR, and TCRdb kept only the in-frame ones, dropping some. Of thousands of clones listed, roughly 74% are singletons. Patients had resection in Japan or China between about 2014 and 2018. Histologic diagnosis was independently verified by two lung pathologists. The data stem from a study of immune evolution from preneoplasia to lung adenocarcinoma. Study-wide results and caveats: Later-stage lesions appeared to have more T cells, more diversity, less clonality. Top clone share appeared to fall from AAH through AIS, MIA, adenocarcinoma.

The CDR3 extends over 15 amino acids. The germline V gene encodes CDR1 LNHDA and CDR2 SQIVND (reference sequence). V was pared by 5 bases and J by 1 base, with 2 bases of the junction left unmatched. The origin of this receptor is a donor at least 70 years old with lung adenocarcinoma. V is TRBV19 and J is TRBJ2-3; 11 bases are a match to TRBD1. Sequencing was done on a sample of FFPE adjacent normal lung tissue. The CDR3, as DNA: TGTGCCAGTAGTGCGGGACAGGGGGGCACAGATACGCAGTATTTT. As protein: CASSAGQGGTDTQYF.